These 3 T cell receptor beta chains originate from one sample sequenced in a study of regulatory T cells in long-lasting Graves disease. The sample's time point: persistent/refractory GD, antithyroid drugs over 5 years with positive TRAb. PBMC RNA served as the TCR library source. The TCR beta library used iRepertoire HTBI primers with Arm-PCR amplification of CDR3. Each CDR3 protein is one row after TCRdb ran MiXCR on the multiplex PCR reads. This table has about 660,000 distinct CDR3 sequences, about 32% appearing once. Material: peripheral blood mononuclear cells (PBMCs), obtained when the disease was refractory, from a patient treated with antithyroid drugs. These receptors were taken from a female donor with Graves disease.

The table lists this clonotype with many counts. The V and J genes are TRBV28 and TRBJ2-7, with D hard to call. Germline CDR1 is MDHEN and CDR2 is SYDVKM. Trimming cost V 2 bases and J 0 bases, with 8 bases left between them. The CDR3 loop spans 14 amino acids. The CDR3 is CASSLRYTSYEQYF. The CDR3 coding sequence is TGTGCCAGCAGTTTAAGGTACACCTCCTACGAGCAGTACTTC.

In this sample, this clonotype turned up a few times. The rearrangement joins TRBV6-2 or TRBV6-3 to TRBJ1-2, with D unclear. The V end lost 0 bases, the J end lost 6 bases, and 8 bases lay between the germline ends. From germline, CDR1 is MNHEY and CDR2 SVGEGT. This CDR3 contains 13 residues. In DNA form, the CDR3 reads TGTGCCAGCAGTTACTCGCTTGAGGATGGCTACACCTTC. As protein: CASSYSLEDGYTF.

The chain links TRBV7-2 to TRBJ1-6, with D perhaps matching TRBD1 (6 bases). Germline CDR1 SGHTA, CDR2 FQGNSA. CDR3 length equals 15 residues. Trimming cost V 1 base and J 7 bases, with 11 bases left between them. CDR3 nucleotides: TGTGCCAGCAGCTTAGTCCGAGGGGGGAATTCACCCCTCCACTTT. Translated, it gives CASSLVRGGNSPLHF.